This T cell receptor (beta chain) emerged from a study of blood T cells in healthy people across ages. General study findings and limits: It was the long-lived donors that had more naive CD4+ cells and higher diversity than aged donors. Total diversity from one million sequenced T cells was likely underestimated.

Then a second PCR, running about 6 to 12 cycles, was carried out with a sample-barcoded 5' primer and a J-beta primer mix. TCRdb ran MiXCR on the 5' RACE reads and lists one entry per CDR3 protein. The data show roughly 1,700,000 distinct CDR3 sequences, approximately 28% seen once. The V gene lost 8 bases and the J gene lost 0 bases, with 11 bases spanning the gap. CDR1 is MDHEN, CDR2 SYDVKM, per germline. The CDR3 has 13 amino acids. Each sample used at least 6 million PBMCs. A remark on this clonotype: The antigen is unknown.

The chain links TRBV28 to TRBJ2-7; tentative D call: TRBD2 (6 bases). This TCR was recovered from a woman aged 30 to 39 in good health. The sequenced sample was blood. CDR3 nucleotides: TGTGCCAGCGGGACTCCGGGCTCCTACGAGCAGTACTTC. Its protein is CASGTPGSYEQYF.